These 26 T cell receptor beta chains were all obtained from the same sample, sequenced in a study of control samples from healthy donors and cancer patients. TCRdb keeps only in-frame clones here, not all; method: immunoSEQ multiplex PCR. This table holds roughly 80,000 clones, approximately 89% found once. Sequenced input: blood. The receptors were gathered from a man aged 50-59 years in good health.

V gene TRBV3-1 (or the pseudogene TRBV3-2) combines with J gene TRBJ2-7; D possibly uses TRBD1 or TRBD2 (5 bases each). V dropped 2 bases and J dropped 1 base, with 9 bases sitting between them. Germline V gene sequence: CDR1 LGHDT, CDR2 YNNKEL (reference sequence). The CDR3 spans 14 residues. The CDR3 protein is CASSQRGGSYEQYF. CDR3 nucleotides: TGTGCCAGCAGCCAACGTGGGGGTTCCTACGAGCAGTACTTC.

The chain links TRBV7-8 to TRBJ2-1; tentatively, D is TRBD1 (5 bases). The CDR3 is made up of 14 amino acids. Trimming took 2 bases from V and 3 from J, leaving 8 bases between them. CDR1 is SGHVS, CDR2 FQNEAQ, per germline. The DNA for the CDR3 is TGTGCCAGCAGCTTAATGCAGGGCTACAATGAGCAGTTCTTC. Protein sequence: CASSLMQGYNEQFF.

The chain combines TRBV6-6 with TRBJ2-7; D not certain. Per germline, CDR1 MNHNY and CDR2 SVGAGI (reference sequence). V was trimmed by 2 bases and J by 0 bases, leaving 11 bases between them. The CDR3 has 15 amino acids. The CDR3 is CASSYEPVSSYEQYF. The CDR3 region has the DNA TGTGCCAGCAGTTACGAACCAGTAAGCTCCTACGAGCAGTACTTC.

The rearrangement links TRBV7-9 to TRBJ2-3, with 7 bases that match TRBD2. The junction had 6 bases not matched to a gene; V was cut back by 2 bases and J by 1 base. Germline lookup yields CDR1 SEHNR and CDR2 FQNEAQ (reference sequence). The CDR3 length is 16 residues. CDR3 protein: CASSLWTGGGTDTQYF. The CDR3 bases are TGTGCCAGCAGCTTATGGACGGGGGGAGGCACAGATACGCAGTATTTT. Based on the CDR3 plus reference TRBV7-9 and TRBJ2-3, the full variable domain is DTGVSQNPRHKITKRGQNVTFRCDPISEHNRLYWYRQTLGQGPEFLTYFQNEAQLEKSRLLSDRFSAERPKGSFSTLEIQRTEQGDSAMYLCASSLWTGGGTDTQYFGPGTRLTVL.

This clone occurred once. The genes are TRBV5-1 and TRBJ2-7; the match to TRBD2 covers 11 bases. Germline CDR1 SGHRS, CDR2 YFSETQ. J was trimmed by 4 bases and V by 7 bases; bases with no gene match: 10. The CDR3 spans 15 residues. DNA for the CDR3: TGCGCCAGCCGAGATATGACTAGCGGGAATTACGAGCAGTACTTC. It specifies CASRDMTSGNYEQYF. The full variable domain, its missing parts supplied by reference TRBV5-1 and TRBJ2-7, is KAGVTQTPRYLIKTRGQQVTLSCSPISGHRSVSWYQQTPGQGLQFLFEYFSETQRNKGNFPGRFSGRQFSNSRSEMNVSTLELGDSALYLCASRDMTSGNYEQYFGPGTRLTVT.

This chain uses TRBV6-5 with TRBJ1-2, with 12 positions matching TRBD1. CDR3 length equals 13 residues. Looked up from germline, CDR1 is MNHEY and CDR2 is SVGAGI. The CDR3 bases are TGTGCTAGGGGGGGACAGGGGGCTGGTGGCTACACCTTC. Translation: CARGGQGAGGYTF.

The CDR3 loop reads CASSQRGGNTEAFF. The CDR3, as DNA: TGTGCCAGCAGCCAACGAGGAGGGAACACTGAAGCTTTCTTT. J is TRBJ1-1 and V is TRBV3-1 (or the pseudogene TRBV3-2); D call uncertain. The CDR3 sequence is 14 residues long. Germline loops: CDR1 LGHDT, CDR2 YNNKEL (reference sequence). V shed 2 bases and J shed 1 base, with 8 bases lying between them.

The chain uses TRBV7-2 and TRBJ2-5, with a possible D match to TRBD1 (6 bases). The CDR3 runs to 16 residues. CDR1 and CDR2 from the germline V gene are SGHTA and FQGNSA. V was clipped by 5 bases and J by 5 bases, with 21 bases between them. The chain's CDR3 is CASSLPGAGERETQYF. In DNA form, the CDR3 reads TGTGCCAGCAGCCTACCCGGGGCAGGGGAGCGGGAGACCCAGTACTTC.

The rearrangement joins TRBV5-6 to TRBJ2-3, with D uncertain. The CDR3 spans 13 residues. The ends were cut back, 4 bases at V and 11 bases at J, with 17 bases in the middle. Germline CDR1 is SGHDT and CDR2 is YYEEEE. This CDR3 is CASSGSSRAGQYF. In nucleotides, the CDR3 is TGTGCCAGCAGCGGGTCCTCTAGAGCAGGGCAGTATTTT. Full variable domain (remainder filled in from reference TRBV5-6 and TRBJ2-3): DAGVTQSPTHLIKTRGQQVTLRCSPKSGHDTVSWYQQALGQGPQFIFQYYEEEERQRGNFPDRFSGHQFPNYSSELNVNALLLGDSALYLCASSGSSRAGQYFGPGTRLTVL.

This clone has only a few counts. The chain recombines TRBV20-1 with TRBJ1-2; no firm D call. The CDR3 sequence is 14 residues long. Germline V gene sequence: CDR1 DFQATT, CDR2 SNEGSKA (reference sequence). Trimming stripped 3 bases from V and 3 bases from J, with 14 bases between. The CDR3 DNA reads as TGCAGTGCTAGTGTATTGGAACGGGACTATGGCTACACCTTC. It encodes CSASVLERDYGYTF.

The V gene is TRBV7-9, the J gene TRBJ2-2; 8 bases agree with TRBD1. V dropped 5 bases and J dropped 7; count of bases not matched to a gene: 18. Germline V CDR1 and CDR2: SEHNR, FQNEAQ (reference sequence). This CDR3 region has 18 residues. The CDR3 DNA sequence: TGTGCCAGCAGCCCCTCGAGGGCCCGGACAGGGTTTGGCGGGGAGCTGTTTTTT. Its protein product is CASSPSRARTGFGGELFF.

The chain carries TRBV27 and TRBJ2-5; maybe TRBD2 (6 bases). The V and J ends lost 1 base and 4 bases respectively, with 10 bases between them. Germline V lookup: CDR1 MNHEY, CDR2 SMNVEV (reference sequence). The CDR3 consists of 14 residues. The CDR3 DNA sequence: TGTGCCAGCAGTTTATTGGGGGACTTAGAGACCCAGTACTTC. Residues: CASSLLGDLETQYF.

The chain has TRBV19 and TRBJ2-3; maybe TRBD1 (6 bases). The germline CDR1 and CDR2 sequences are LNHDA and SQIVND (reference sequence). V lost 6 bases and J 2 bases, leaving 15 bases between the germline ends. The length of the CDR3 is 15 residues. The CDR3 coding sequence is TGTGCCAGTAGACGTCAAGGACAGCTCACAGATACGCAGTATTTT. Its protein is CASRRQGQLTDTQYF.

V and J are TRBV5-1 and TRBJ1-2; D might be TRBD1 (6 bases). Trimming took off 3 bases at V and 8 bases at J, with 14 bases between the two ends. Germline CDR1 reads SGHRS; CDR2 reads YFSETQ. The CDR3 consists of 13 residues. CDR3 amino acids: CASSSTGTDGYTF. In nucleotides, the CDR3 is TGCGCCAGCAGCTCCACAGGGACGGACGGCTACACCTTC.

This chain connects TRBV5-1 to TRBJ1-1; TRBD1 matches 10 bases. The CDR3 runs 12 residues. Germline V lookup: CDR1 SGHRS, CDR2 YFSETQ. V was pared by 4 bases and J by 11 bases, with 5 bases of the junction left unmatched. The CDR3 loop reads CASSDGTGDAFF. The CDR3 coding sequence is TGCGCCAGCAGCGATGGGACAGGGGACGCTTTCTTT. The full variable domain, its missing parts supplied by reference TRBV5-1 and TRBJ1-1, is KAGVTQTPRYLIKTRGQQVTLSCSPISGHRSVSWYQQTPGQGLQFLFEYFSETQRNKGNFPGRFSGRQFSNSRSEMNVSTLELGDSALYLCASSDGTGDAFFGQGTRLTVV.

The gene calls are TRBV10-3 and TRBJ2-2; the match to TRBD1 covers 7 bases. CDR3 size: 13 residues. Looked up from germline, CDR1 is ENHRY and CDR2 is SYGVKD. V was pared by 8 bases and J by 5 bases, with 5 bases of the junction left unmatched. CDR3 DNA: TGTGCCATCGGAGCAGGGGGAACCGGGGAGCTGTTTTTT. Translating it yields CAIGAGGTGELFF.

The chain carries TRBV5-4 and TRBJ2-5, with 16 bases that match TRBD2. Germline trimming cut 4 bases from V and 5 bases from J; bases unmatched to any gene: 11. The germline gives CDR1 SGHNT, CDR2 YYREEE (reference sequence). This CDR3 is 18 amino acids long. The CDR3 DNA is TGTGCCAGCAGCCCCGCGGGACTAGCGGGGGGGCGAGGGGAGACCCAGTACTTC. This codes for CASSPAGLAGGRGETQYF.

This clone was seen just once. The rearrangement links TRBV2 to TRBJ2-7; TRBD1 aligns across 9 bases. Germline values: CDR1 SNHLY, CDR2 FYNNEI. Trimming removed 4 bases from V and 2 bases from J; junction bases left unmatched: 3. The CDR3 length is 14 residues. The CDR3 loop reads CASSGGTGTYEQYF. DNA of the CDR3: TGTGCCAGCAGTGGGGGGACAGGGACCTACGAGCAGTACTTC.

This rearrangement joins TRBV24-1 to TRBJ2-3; 7 nucleotides align to TRBD1. After removal of 4 bases from V and 2 bases from J, the junction contained 8 bases not matched to a gene. Germline assignment: CDR1 KGHDR and CDR2 SFDVKD. The CDR3 covers 16 residues. The CDR3 spells CATSDLTGPHTDTQYF. CDR3 nucleotides: TGTGCCACCAGTGACCTGACAGGGCCCCACACAGATACGCAGTATTTT.

The chain links TRBV5-4 to TRBJ2-7, with D maybe TRBD1 (6 bases). Germline CDR1 is SGHNT and CDR2 is YYREEE (reference sequence). The CDR3 covers 13 residues. Trimming took 5 bases from V and 2 from J, leaving 11 bases between them. The CDR3: CASSFPGAYEQYF. CDR3 nucleotides: TGTGCCAGCAGTTTTCCAGGGGCCTACGAGCAGTACTTC.

The J gene is TRBJ1-1, the V gene TRBV19; D ambiguous. The CDR3 loop spans 13 amino acids. Germline-derived CDR1 and CDR2 are LNHDA and SQIVND (reference sequence). Trimming pared 4 bases from V and 0 bases from J, leaving 6 bases between. Here the CDR3 reads CASSSLVNTEAFF. In DNA form, the CDR3 reads TGTGCCAGTAGTAGTCTGGTGAACACTGAAGCTTTCTTT.

This chain joins TRBV25-1 and TRBJ2-2; 11 nucleotides align to TRBD1. J was trimmed by 6 bases and V by 6 bases; bases with no gene match: 3. Germline V gene sequence: CDR1 MGHDK, CDR2 SYGVNS. The CDR3 spans 14 residues. CDR3: CASRMGQGAGELFF. The DNA of the CDR3 is TGTGCCAGCAGAATGGGACAGGGGGCCGGGGAGCTGTTTTTT.

The V call is TRBV9, the J call TRBJ2-7; D gene uncertain. The CDR3 consists of 14 residues. Trimming removed 0 bases at V and 2 bases at J, with 9 bases between. CDR1 is SGDLS, CDR2 YYNGEE, per germline. CDR3 loop: CASSVAPQTYEQYF. The CDR3 DNA follows: TGTGCCAGCAGCGTAGCCCCGCAAACCTACGAGCAGTACTTC.

The gene calls are TRBV9 and TRBJ2-2; D is unclear. The germline V and J ends were trimmed by 0 bases and 0 bases, with 9 bases remaining between them. Germline V gives CDR1 SGDLS, CDR2 YYNGEE. This CDR3 spans 16 amino acids. The CDR3 DNA sequence: TGTGCCAGCAGCGTAGTAGCTACGGCGAACACCGGGGAGCTGTTTTTT. It encodes CASSVVATANTGELFF.

CDR3 sequence: CASSPFGTGNSPLHF. Written as DNA, the CDR3 is TGTGCCAGCTCACCGTTTGGGACTGGGAATTCACCCCTCCACTTT. The chain links TRBV18 to TRBJ1-6; D might be TRBD1 (5 bases). The germline V gene has CDR1 KGHSH and CDR2 LQKENI. The CDR3 runs 15 residues. The V and J ends lost 3 bases and 7 bases respectively, with 13 bases between them.

V and J are TRBV6-5 and TRBJ1-1; D gene uncertain. Trimming removed 0 bases at V and 2 bases at J, with 7 bases between. In germline, CDR1 is MNHEY, CDR2 SVGAGI. The CDR3 length is 14 residues. The DNA of the CDR3 is TGTGCCAGCAGTTACTCGATAGAAAACACTGAAGCTTTCTTT. Protein: CASSYSIENTEAFF.